A selection of T cell receptor beta chains follows, all from one sample in a study of cytomegalovirus exposure and HLA in healthy donors. Method: immunoSEQ multiplex PCR; TCRdb's copy keeps in-frame clones and lacks some. The data contain 65,000 to 80,000 clones, 70% to 80% of them singletons. The sequencing sample was made of PBMCs. The receptors were sampled from a man aged 35-49 years in good health and CMV-seropositive. Both conserved end residues are part of each CDR3. The D gene is left open where the match is weak. Some rows have no size entry. The others give once, few or many, or a class for an expanded clone.

j_call	d_call	clone_size	v_call	cdr3_nt	cdr3_aa
TRBJ2-7	NA	NA	TRBV5-1	TGCGCCAGCAGTCTGGAACAGTCCTACGAGCAGTACTTC	CASSLEQSYEQYF
TRBJ1-4	NA	NA	TRBV28	TGTGCCAGCCCCTTAGGCAGGGGTAATGAAAAACTGTTTTTT	CASPLGRGNEKLFF
TRBJ2-3	NA	NA	TRBV29-1	TGCAGCGTGAAAAACAGGGATACGCAGTATTTT	CSVKNRDTQYF
TRBJ2-7	TRBD1	NA	TRBV7-8	TGTGCCAGCACCCACACGACAGGGTTTGGCGAGCAGTACTTC	CASTHTTGFGEQYF
TRBJ2-5	TRBD1	few	TRBV10-3	TGTGCCATCAAGTCGGACAGGGAGGAGACCCAGTACTTC	CAIKSDREETQYF
TRBJ1-1	TRBD1	NA	TRBV7-8	TGTGCCAGCAGCTTGGGAAGGACAGGGGGCACTGAAGCTTTCTTT	CASSLGRTGGTEAFF
TRBJ1-5	NA	NA	TRBV16	TGTGCCAGCAGCCCACTACGGGGGGACGGGGGCAATCAGCCCCAGCATTTT	CASSPLRGDGGNQPQHF
TRBJ1-3	NA	NA	TRBV6-5	TGTGCCAGCAGTTCCACGGTAGTCTCTGGAAACACCATATATTTT	CASSSTVVSGNTIYF
TRBJ2-3	NA	few	TRBV19	TGTGCCAGTAGGACTCCCCGAGCAGATACGCAGTATTTT	CASRTPRADTQYF
TRBJ1-6	NA	NA	TRBV2	TGTGCCAGCAGAACGGTCGGGGATTCACCCCTCCACTTT	CASRTVGDSPLHF
TRBJ2-1	NA	NA	TRBV30	TGTGCCTGGAGTGAGGGACACCCCAATGAGCAGTTCTTC	CAWSEGHPNEQFF
TRBJ2-3	NA	NA	TRBV11-2	TGTGCCAGCGGGCTCCTAAGATCCGGAGATACGCAGTATTTT	CASGLLRSGDTQYF
TRBJ1-4	TRBD1	NA	TRBV30	TGTGCCTGGAGTGTCGCCGGACAGGGTTTTTGGGAAAAACTGTTTTTT	CAWSVAGQGFWEKLFF
TRBJ2-7	NA	NA	TRBV6-1	TGTGCCAGCAGTGAAGAGAAGGGGTCCACCTACGAGCAGTACTTC	CASSEEKGSTYEQYF
TRBJ1-4	TRBD1	NA	TRBV28	TGTGCCAGCAGTTACCCCTCGACAGGGGGAGCGAGGGAAAAACTGTTTTTT	CASSYPSTGGAREKLFF
TRBJ2-2	TRBD1	NA	TRBV30	TGTGCCTGGAGTGTACAGGGGGCCGGGGAGCTGTTTTTT	CAWSVQGAGELFF
TRBJ2-3	TRBD2	NA	TRBV5-4	TGTGCCAGCAGCTTACCCTCTAGCGGGAGCAGAGATACGCAGTATTTT	CASSLPSSGSRDTQYF
TRBJ2-5	NA	NA	TRBV7-2	TGTGCCAGCAGCGAATTAGAAGAGACCCAGTACTTC	CASSELEETQYF
TRBJ1-5	TRBD1	few	TRBV2	TGTGCCAGCAACAGACAGGGGCGTCAGCCCCAGCATTTT	CASNRQGRQPQHF
TRBJ1-5	NA	NA	TRBV19	TGTGCCAGTAGTACACAGGGCCCCCTAAGGCAGCCCCAGCATTTT	CASSTQGPLRQPQHF
TRBJ1-2	NA	NA	TRBV6-5	TGTGCCAGCAGTTCTACAGGTGACAAGGCTGGCTACACCTTC	CASSSTGDKAGYTF
TRBJ2-2	TRBD1	NA	TRBV6-1	TGTGCCAGCAGCACTTTTGACAGGGCCGCCGGGGAGCTGTTTTTT	CASSTFDRAAGELFF
TRBJ2-2	NA	few	TRBV7-9	TGTGCCAGCAGCCCACGCAGATCAACAATCAACACCGGGGAGCTGTTTTTT	CASSPRRSTINTGELFF
TRBJ1-4	NA	few	TRBV6-5	TGTGCCAGCAGCGAGACAGTTTTGGAAAAACTGTTTTTT	CASSETVLEKLFF
TRBJ1-1	NA	NA	TRBV6-1	TGTGCCAGCAGTGAATATGGGGCGAACACTGAAGCTTTCTTT	CASSEYGANTEAFF
TRBJ1-2	NA	NA	TRBV2	TGTGCCAGCAGTGAAGGGGACAACCTTGGCTACACCTTC	CASSEGDNLGYTF
TRBJ1-5	NA	NA	TRBV6-1	TGTGCCAGCCGGGCAGGGGCTAAGAATCAGCCCCAGCATTTT	CASRAGAKNQPQHF
TRBJ2-7	TRBD2	NA	TRBV7-8	TGTGCCAGCAGCCCCCGTCCGGGAGCTAGCGGGACCTACGAGCAGTACTTC	CASSPRPGASGTYEQYF
TRBJ2-6	TRBD1	NA	TRBV5-1	TGCGCCAGCACCGGACAGGGAAAATCTTCTGGGGCCAACGTCCTGACTTTC	CASTGQGKSSGANVLTF
TRBJ1-3	NA	NA	TRBV6-6	TGTGCCAGCAGTTACTCGATCGCGAGCTCTGGAAACACCATATATTTT	CASSYSIASSGNTIYF
TRBJ1-2	TRBD1	NA	TRBV30	TGTGCCTCCGTCCTAGAGGGGGCAGCGAGCTACACCTTC	CASVLEGAASYTF
TRBJ2-2	TRBD2	NA	TRBV6-5	TGTGCCAGCAGCCTGGTGGGGGGGGGAACCGGGGAGCTGTTTTTT	CASSLVGGGTGELFF
TRBJ2-6	TRBD1	NA	TRBV4-3	TGCGCCAGCAGCCAAGATATTCCCAGGGGGTCGGGTGGGGCCAACGTCCTGACTTTC	CASSQDIPRGSGGANVLTF
TRBJ1-2	TRBD1	NA	TRBV2	TGTGCCAGCAGTACTGAAGGGGGCGCCTATGGCTACACCTTC	CASSTEGGAYGYTF
TRBJ1-4	TRBD1	NA	TRBV19	TGTGCCAGTAGTGCTACAGGGGTAGGGACAACTAATGAAAAACTGTTTTTT	CASSATGVGTTNEKLFF
TRBJ2-2	NA	NA	TRBV7-9	TGTGCCAGCAGCCAGGATAGCGGGAACACCGGGGAGCTGTTTTTT	CASSQDSGNTGELFF
TRBJ1-4	NA	medium-sized	TRBV21-1	TGTGCCAGCAGTTGGGGATTACAGGGTTCAGCAACTAATGAAAAACTGTTTTTT	CASSWGLQGSATNEKLFF
TRBJ2-7	NA	NA	TRBV6-6	TGTGCCAGCACAGACAACTACGAGCAGTACTTC	CASTDNYEQYF
TRBJ2-5	TRBD2	NA	TRBV5-1	TGCGCCAGCAGCTTTGGCTCGCCGGGAGGAGAGACCCAGTACTTC	CASSFGSPGGETQYF
TRBJ2-1	NA	NA	TRBV6-1	TGTGCCAGCAGTGAAGCTCAGGGCCCCTTGGTCAATGAGCAGTTCTTC	CASSEAQGPLVNEQFF
TRBJ1-2	NA	NA	TRBV9	TGTGCCAGCAGCGAACAGGGAGATGGCTACACCTTC	CASSEQGDGYTF
TRBJ1-5	TRBD1	NA	TRBV28	TGTGCCAGCGCCTTAGGGACAGCAGGTCAGCCCCAGCATTTT	CASALGTAGQPQHF